Described below is a single TCR beta chain sequence and its context. The sample is drawn from a study of T cells of healthy individuals. TCRdb recomputed calls from the 5' RACE reads with MiXCR, one row per CDR3 protein. The repertoire holds more than 85,000 distinct CDR3 sequences, with approximately 15% as singletons. The CDR3 covers 14 residues. In germline, CDR1 is MDHEN, CDR2 SYDVKM. Trimming stripped 2 bases from V and 4 bases from J, with 12 bases between. V and J are TRBV28 and TRBJ2-7; D may correspond to TRBD1 or TRBD2 (5 bases each). The TCR originated in a human donor in good health. Written as DNA, the CDR3 is TGTGCCAGCAGTTTAACGGGGTGGGGGTACGAGCAGTACTTC. Protein sequence: CASSLTGWGYEQYF. Using reference TRBV28 and TRBJ2-7 for the parts outside the CDR3, the full variable domain is DVKVTQSSRYLVKRTGEKVFLECVQDMDHENMFWYRQDPGLGLRLIYFSYDVKMKEKGDIPEGYSVSREKKERFSLILESASTNQTSMYLCASSLTGWGYEQYFGPGTRLTVT.